A selection of T cell receptor beta chains follows, all from one sample in a study of blood T cells in healthy people across ages. MiXCR, run by TCRdb on the 5' RACE reads, gives a single entry per CDR3 protein. In the table there are 500,000 to 550,000 distinct CDR3 sequences, around 24% of which are singletons. The sample was also reused in another study, on T cells of mothers and their children.

Sequenced material: blood. The receptors here all came from a boy younger than 18 in good health. Both conserved end residues are part of each CDR3. The order of the fields is V gene, CDR3 protein.

>TRBV28
CANSHYEQYF
>TRBV4-1
CASSQRQGASGANVLTF
>TRBV3-1
CASSRMPRTGTMNTEAFF
>TRBV3-1
CASSLRPQGSYEQYF
>TRBV5-5
CASSLGDRAAAQETQYF
>TRBV28
CASYTGGNTEAFF
>TRBV27
CASSFVMRSQETQYF
>TRBV6-6
CASSYSPSGGGEQFF
>TRBV25-1
CASSESGLQETQYF
>TRBV20-1
CSAPRGQGPSEQFF
>TRBV20-1
CSADSAGGSKNIQYF
>TRBV5-1
CASSRGSWSNIYEQYF
>TRBV20-1
CSARDLAGNNEQFF
>TRBV20-1
CSARQTGLSEQYF
>TRBV5-1
CASMGRPADTQYF
>TRBV7-9
CASSPVGGETQYF
>TRBV4-2
CASSQVLAGERETQYF
>TRBV30
CAWSTGVQYF
>TRBV7-9
CASSLARLKGAIGTEAFF
>TRBV5-1
CASSLVGSYEQYF
>TRBV28
CASSFGPVQETQYF
>TRBV29-1
CSAGQGGAFF
>TRBV7-2
CASSPRSSTLGEQFF
>TRBV12-3/TRBV12-4
CASSLDNYGYTF
>TRBV4-1
CASSQDPPGGRGADTQYF
>TRBV7-2
CASSPQWGNSYEQYF
>TRBV4-1
CASSQEERLAGGPYNEQFF
>TRBV6-5
CASSYRVAGGPNEQYF
>TRBV12-3/TRBV12-4
CASSLASGGKETQYF
>TRBV19
CASTPGQNSYNEQFF